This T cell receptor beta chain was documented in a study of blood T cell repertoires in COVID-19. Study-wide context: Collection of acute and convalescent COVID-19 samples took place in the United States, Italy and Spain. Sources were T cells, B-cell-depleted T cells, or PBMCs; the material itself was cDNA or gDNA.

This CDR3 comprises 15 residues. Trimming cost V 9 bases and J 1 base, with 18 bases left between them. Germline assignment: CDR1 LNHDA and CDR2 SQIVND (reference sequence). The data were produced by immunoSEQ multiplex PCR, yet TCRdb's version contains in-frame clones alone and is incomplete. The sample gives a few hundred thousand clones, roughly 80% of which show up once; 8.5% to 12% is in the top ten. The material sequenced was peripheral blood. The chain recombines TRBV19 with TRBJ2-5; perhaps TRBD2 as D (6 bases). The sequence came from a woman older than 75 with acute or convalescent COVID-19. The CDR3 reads CASSPGLPSQETQYF. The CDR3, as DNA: TGTGCCAGCAGCCCGGGACTCCCTTCCCAAGAGACCCAGTACTTC.